These 3 T cell receptor beta chains were all obtained from the same sample, sequenced in a study of CXCR3-negative and CXCR3-positive naive CD8 T cells (dated by TCRdb to the late 2010s). The data were produced on a NextSeq 550. The Human TCR Profiling Kit (MiLaboratory) was used to prepare UMI-labeled 5' RACE TRB cDNA libraries. One entry per CDR3 protein sequence results from the TCRdb reprocessing of the reads, with DNA left out. The sample's records list roughly 89,000 distinct CDR3 sequences. 1.7% of the sample rests with the top ten. Sequencing was done on a sample of naive CXCR3- CD8+ T cells from blood. The cell subset or site label for this specimen denotes: CD45RO-CCR7+CD27+CD95- naive CD8+ T cells lacking CXCR3 (TNR3-). The source of these receptors is a human donor in good health. Some clones in this sample may be carry-over from other donors' samples.

The chain links TRBV20-1 to TRBJ2-3. Germline V gene lookup returns CDR1 DFQATT and CDR2 SNEGSKA (reference sequence). The CDR3 is made up of 15 amino acids. The CDR3 loop reads CSARDVYASTDTQYF.

This chain connects TRBV28 to TRBJ2-7; TCRdb lists TRBD1, though no DNA is available to test this call. Germline V gene sequence: CDR1 MDHEN, CDR2 SYDVKM. The CDR3 has 15 residues. The CDR3 sequence is CASSPVPGQGYEQYF.

The rearrangement links TRBV7-9 to TRBJ1-4; the TRBD1 assignment by TCRdb is unverifiable without DNA. Germline values: CDR1 SEHNR, CDR2 FQNEAQ (reference sequence). This CDR3 has 13 amino acids. CDR3 amino acids: CASSWGSNEKLFF.